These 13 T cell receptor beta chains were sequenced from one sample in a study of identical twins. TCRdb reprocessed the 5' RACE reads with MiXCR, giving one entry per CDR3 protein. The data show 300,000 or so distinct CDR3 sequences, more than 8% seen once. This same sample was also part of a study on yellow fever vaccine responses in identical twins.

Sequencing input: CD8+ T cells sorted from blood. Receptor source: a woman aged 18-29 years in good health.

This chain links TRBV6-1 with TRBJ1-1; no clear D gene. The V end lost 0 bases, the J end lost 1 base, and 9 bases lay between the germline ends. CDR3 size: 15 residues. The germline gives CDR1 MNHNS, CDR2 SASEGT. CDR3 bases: TGTGCCAGCAGTGAAGCTCTCAGGCGGAACACTGAAGCTTTCTTT. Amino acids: CASSEALRRNTEAFF.

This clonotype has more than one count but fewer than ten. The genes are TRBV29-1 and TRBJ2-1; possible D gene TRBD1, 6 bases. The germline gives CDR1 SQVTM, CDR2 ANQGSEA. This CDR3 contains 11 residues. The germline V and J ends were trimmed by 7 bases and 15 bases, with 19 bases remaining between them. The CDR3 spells CSASFGGLSFF. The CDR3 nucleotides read TGCAGCGCTTCTTTTGGGGGCCTGTCGTTCTTC.

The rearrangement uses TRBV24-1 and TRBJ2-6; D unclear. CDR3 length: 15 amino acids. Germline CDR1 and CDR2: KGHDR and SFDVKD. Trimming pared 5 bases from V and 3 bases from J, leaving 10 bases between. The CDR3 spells CATSATGVGANVLTF. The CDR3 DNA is TGTGCCACCAGTGCCACCGGCGTTGGGGCCAACGTCCTGACTTTC.

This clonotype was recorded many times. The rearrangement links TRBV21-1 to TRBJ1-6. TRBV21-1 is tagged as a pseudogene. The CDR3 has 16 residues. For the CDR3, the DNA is TGTGCCAGCAGCAAAGGGGCAGCCTCCGATAATTCACCCCTCCACTTT. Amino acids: CASSKGAASDNSPLHF.

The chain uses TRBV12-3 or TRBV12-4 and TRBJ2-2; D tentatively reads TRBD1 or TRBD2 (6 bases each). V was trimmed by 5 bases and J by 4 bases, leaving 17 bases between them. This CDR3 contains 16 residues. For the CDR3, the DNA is TGTGCCAGCAGTCTGGTGGGACTGGGGGCCACCGGGGAGCTGTTTTTT. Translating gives CASSLVGLGATGELFF.

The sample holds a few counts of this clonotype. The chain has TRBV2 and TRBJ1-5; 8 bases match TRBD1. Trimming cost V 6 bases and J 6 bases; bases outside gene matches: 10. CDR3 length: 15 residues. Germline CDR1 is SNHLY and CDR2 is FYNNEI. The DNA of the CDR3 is TGTGCCAGCAGGGGCTCAGGGGGCCGGCCTCAGCCCCAGCATTTT. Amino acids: CASRGSGGRPQPQHF.

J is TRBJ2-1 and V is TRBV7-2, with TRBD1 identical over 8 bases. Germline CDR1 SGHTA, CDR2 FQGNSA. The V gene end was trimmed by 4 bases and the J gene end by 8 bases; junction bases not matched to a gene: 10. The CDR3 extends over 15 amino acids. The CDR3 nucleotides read TGTGCCAGCAGCTCACCGGGGCAGGGGGCGGATGAGCAGTTCTTC. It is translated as CASSSPGQGADEQFF.

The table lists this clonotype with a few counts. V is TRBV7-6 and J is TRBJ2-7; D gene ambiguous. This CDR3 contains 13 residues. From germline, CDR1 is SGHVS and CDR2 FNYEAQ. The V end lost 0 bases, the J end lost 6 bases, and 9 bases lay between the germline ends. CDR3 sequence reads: CASSLALSREQYF. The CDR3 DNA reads TGTGCCAGCAGCTTAGCGTTATCACGCGAGCAGTACTTC.

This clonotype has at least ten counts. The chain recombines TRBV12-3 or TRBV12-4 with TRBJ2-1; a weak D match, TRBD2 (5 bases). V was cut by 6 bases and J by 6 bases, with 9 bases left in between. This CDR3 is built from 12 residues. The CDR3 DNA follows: TGTGCCAGCAGCCGGGGTCTCAATGAGCAGTTCTTC. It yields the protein CASSRGLNEQFF.

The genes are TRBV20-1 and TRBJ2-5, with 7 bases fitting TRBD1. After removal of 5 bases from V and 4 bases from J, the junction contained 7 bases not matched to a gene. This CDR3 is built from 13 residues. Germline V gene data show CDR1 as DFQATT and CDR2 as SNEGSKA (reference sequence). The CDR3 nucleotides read TGCAGTGCTCACCCTCGGGACAGAGAGACCCAGTACTTC. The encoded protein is CSAHPRDRETQYF.

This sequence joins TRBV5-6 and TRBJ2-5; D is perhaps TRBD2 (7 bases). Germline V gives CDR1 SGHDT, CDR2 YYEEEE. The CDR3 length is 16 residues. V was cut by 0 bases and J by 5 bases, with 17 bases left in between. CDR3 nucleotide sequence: TGTGCCAGCAGCTTGGCCGCCGGGCGCGGGGGCGAGACCCAGTACTTC. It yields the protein CASSLAAGRGGETQYF.

The chain's CDR3 is CASRRGQGVNEQFF. The CDR3 coding sequence is TGTGCCAGCAGACGTGGACAGGGAGTCAATGAGCAGTTCTTC. The chain carries TRBV6-2 or TRBV6-3 and TRBJ2-1; 8 bases fit TRBD1. The V and J ends lost 6 bases and 6 bases, in that order; junction bases with no gene match: 7. The CDR3 runs to 14 residues. CDR1 MNHEY and CDR2 SVGEGT come from the germline V gene.

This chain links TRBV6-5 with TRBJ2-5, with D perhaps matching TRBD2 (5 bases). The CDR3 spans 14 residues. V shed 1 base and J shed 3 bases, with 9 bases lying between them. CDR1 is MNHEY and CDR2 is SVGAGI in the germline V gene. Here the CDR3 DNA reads TGTGCCAGCAGTTACTACCGGGATGAAGAGACCCAGTACTTC. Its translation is CASSYYRDEETQYF.